These T cell receptor beta chains were read from a single sample in a study of shared clonotypes between healthy human individuals. Sequenced by immunoSEQ multiplex PCR; TCRdb stores in-frame clones only, minus some. In the table there are about 1.5 million clones, around 98% of which are singletons. The sample was naive CD4+ T cells sorted from blood. The source is a man aged 25-45 years in good health. The CDR3 runs from the conserved cysteine through the conserved F or W. D genes are given only for firm matches. A clone size is listed for some rows: how often the clone was seen (once, few, many), or a class if it is expanded.

D	J	length	V	size	CDR3	DNA
NA	TRBJ2-1	16	TRBV7-9	NA	CASSTYLGVSYNEQFF	TGTGCCAGCAGCACCTATCTGGGGGTCTCCTACAATGAGCAGTTCTTC
NA	TRBJ1-2	14	TRBV5-1	NA	CASSLAEGADGYTF	TGCGCCAGCAGCTTGGCCGAGGGAGCGGATGGCTACACCTTC
TRBD1	TRBJ2-7	15	TRBV29-1	NA	CSVEDGTGLTYEQYF	TGCAGCGTTGAGGATGGGACAGGGCTCACCTACGAGCAGTACTTC
NA	TRBJ1-5	17	TRBV18	once	CASSPQSGAVLGQPQHF	TGTGCCAGCTCACCACAGTCGGGAGCAGTCTTAGGTCAGCCCCAGCATTTT
NA	TRBJ2-7	13	TRBV29-1	NA	CSVLGQASHEQYF	TGCAGCGTTCTCGGCCAGGCAAGCCACGAGCAGTACTTC
NA	TRBJ1-4	13	TRBV27	NA	CASSRDGNEKLFF	TGTGCCAGCAGTCGGGACGGTAATGAAAAACTGTTTTTT
NA	TRBJ1-2	14	TRBV25-1	NA	CASSEYSGGDGYTF	TGTGCCAGCAGTGAATATTCCGGGGGCGATGGCTACACCTTC
TRBD2	TRBJ2-1	16	TRBV25-1	NA	CASSTRGSGNYNEQFF	TGTGCCAGCAGTACCCGGGGTAGCGGGAACTACAATGAGCAGTTCTTC
TRBD1	TRBJ2-6	15	TRBV5-1	NA	CASSSQGAGANVLTF	TGCGCCAGCAGCTCACAGGGGGCTGGGGCCAACGTCCTGACTTTC
NA	TRBJ1-3	16	TRBV18	once	CASSPKGSSSGNTIYF	TGTGCCAGCTCACCGAAAGGGAGCTCCTCTGGAAACACCATATATTTT
NA	TRBJ1-1	15	TRBV9	NA	CASSVGPAANTEAFF	TGTGCCAGCAGCGTAGGTCCAGCGGCGAACACTGAAGCTTTCTTT
TRBD2	TRBJ2-2	15	TRBV10-2	NA	CASSELADSTGELFF	TGCGCCAGCAGTGAACTAGCGGACTCCACCGGGGAGCTGTTTTTT
NA	TRBJ2-1	12	TRBV7-2	NA	CASSHREDEQFF	TGTGCCAGCAGCCACAGGGAGGATGAGCAGTTCTTC
NA	TRBJ2-1	13	TRBV18	NA	CASSPNRVNEQFF	TGTGCCAGCTCACCCAACAGGGTCAATGAGCAGTTCTTC
NA	TRBJ2-3	16	TRBV5-8	NA	CASSLARAGVRDTQYF	TGTGCCAGCAGCTTGGCCCGGGCAGGCGTGCGTGATACGCAGTATTTT
TRBD2	TRBJ2-7	15	TRBV11-2	NA	CASRKMGGGTSEQYF	TGTGCCAGCAGAAAAATGGGGGGAGGGACGAGCGAGCAGTACTTC
NA	TRBJ1-1	12	TRBV5-1	NA	CASPEGNTEAFF	TGCGCCAGCCCGGAAGGGAACACTGAAGCTTTCTTT
TRBD1	TRBJ2-4	13	TRBV7-9	NA	CASSLDRENIQYF	TGTGCCAGCAGCTTGGACAGGGAAAACATTCAGTACTTC
TRBD2	TRBJ2-1	15	TRBV6-7	NA	CASSYRREGLDEQFF	TGTGCCAGCAGTTATAGGCGGGAGGGCCTGGATGAGCAGTTCTTC
NA	TRBJ2-7	16	TRBV15	NA	CATSRGGRQSSYEQYF	TGTGCCACCAGCAGAGGAGGGCGACAGTCATCCTACGAGCAGTACTTC
TRBD2	TRBJ2-7	14	TRBV18	NA	CASSPAGGLGEQYF	TGTGCCAGCTCGCCAGCGGGGGGTCTGGGCGAGCAGTACTTC
NA	TRBJ1-1	17	TRBV28	NA	CASSLHRWGEENTEAFF	TGTGCCAGCAGTTTACATCGATGGGGAGAGGAGAACACTGAAGCTTTCTTT
TRBD2	TRBJ2-7	15	TRBV5-4	NA	CASSLASGRAREQYF	TGTGCCAGCAGCTTGGCCAGCGGGAGGGCCCGCGAGCAGTACTTC
TRBD1	TRBJ2-2	16	TRBV27	NA	CASTIRTGLGTGELFF	TGTGCCAGCACCATCCGGACAGGGTTGGGCACCGGGGAGCTGTTTTTT
NA	TRBJ2-3	15	TRBV4-2	NA	CASSLRAGDTDTQYF	TGTGCCAGCAGCCTCCGCGCCGGGGATACAGATACGCAGTATTTT
NA	TRBJ1-5	16	TRBV27	many	CASSLSPPQGNQPQHF	TGTGCCAGCAGTTTATCCCCGCCTCAGGGGAATCAGCCCCAGCATTTT
TRBD2	TRBJ2-1	15	TRBV6-5	NA	CASSRLAGGTNEQFF	TGTGCCAGCAGCAGACTAGCGGGAGGGACCAATGAGCAGTTCTTC
NA	TRBJ1-1	10	TRBV20-1	NA	CKRGGTEAFF	TGCAAAAGGGGCGGCACTGAAGCTTTCTTT
TRBD2	TRBJ2-7	15	TRBV19	NA	CASRVVAGATYEQYF	TGTGCCAGTAGAGTTGTAGCGGGAGCCACCTACGAGCAGTACTTC
TRBD1	TRBJ2-5	18	TRBV7-3	NA	CASRSGRDRGRGQETQYF	TGTGCCAGCAGGAGTGGCCGGGACAGGGGGCGAGGTCAAGAGACCCAGTACTTC
NA	TRBJ2-3	13	TRBV10-3	NA	CAQRQQEADTQYF	TGTGCCCAGAGGCAGCAGGAGGCAGATACGCAGTATTTT
NA	TRBJ1-2	15	TRBV5-6	NA	CASSLGRLTNYGYTF	TGTGCCAGCAGCTTGGGGCGGCTTACCAACTATGGCTACACCTTC
NA	TRBJ1-3	12	TRBV6-1	NA	CASSISGNTIYF	TGTGCCAGCAGTATCTCTGGAAACACCATATATTTT
TRBD2	TRBJ2-7	14	TRBV30	NA	CAWSVGGSSYEQYF	TGTGCCTGGAGTGTAGGCGGGAGCTCCTACGAGCAGTACTTC
NA	TRBJ1-2	13	TRBV6-5	NA	CASSLRGFSGYTF	TGTGCCAGCAGTCTGAGGGGGTTTTCGGGCTACACCTTC
TRBD1	TRBJ2-7	14	TRBV28	NA	CASRDTGQGYEQYF	TGTGCCAGCAGAGACACGGGACAGGGCTACGAGCAGTACTTC
TRBD1	TRBJ2-2	16	TRBV4-3	NA	CASSQFLRQGTGELFF	TGCGCCAGCAGCCAATTTCTCCGACAGGGGACCGGGGAGCTGTTTTTT
TRBD2	TRBJ2-1	15	TRBV10-1	NA	CASSSSRTSGDEQFF	TGCGCCAGCAGTTCATCGCGAACTAGCGGCGATGAGCAGTTCTTC
NA	TRBJ2-7	13	TRBV7-8	NA	CASSPPGGDEQYF	TGTGCCAGCAGCCCACCCGGGGGAGACGAGCAGTACTTC
NA	TRBJ2-3	16	TRBV15	NA	CATSREGSSSADTQYF	TGTGCCACCAGCAGAGAAGGTAGTAGCAGCGCAGATACGCAGTATTTT
TRBD1	TRBJ2-7	13	TRBV7-9	NA	CASSLTGLYEQYF	TGTGCCAGCAGCTTGACAGGGTTGTACGAGCAGTACTTC
NA	TRBJ1-2	12	TRBV27	NA	CASSSLGHGYTF	TGTGCCAGCAGTTCCCTAGGGCATGGCTACACCTTC
NA	TRBJ1-2	13	TRBV29-1	NA	CSALSQGQRGYTF	TGCAGCGCTCTGTCGCAGGGTCAGCGGGGCTACACCTTC
NA	TRBJ1-5	17	TRBV7-2	NA	CASSLERRGRGNQPQHF	TGTGCCAGCAGCTTAGAACGTCGGGGCAGGGGCAATCAGCCCCAGCATTTT
TRBD2	TRBJ2-2	17	TRBV7-7	NA	CASSLAPGRGSTGELFF	TGTGCCAGCAGCTTAGCTCCGGGGAGGGGAAGCACCGGGGAGCTGTTTTTT
NA	TRBJ1-5	15	TRBV6-1	NA	CASSEAGGEGQPQHF	TGTGCCAGCAGTGAAGCCGGGGGGGAAGGTCAGCCCCAGCATTTT
NA	TRBJ1-2	12	TRBV30	NA	CAWSKTAYGYTF	TGTGCCTGGAGTAAAACAGCCTATGGCTACACCTTC
NA	TRBJ2-7	21	TRBV4-3	NA	CASSQEIGTSGQPSRFYEQYF	TGCGCCAGCAGCCAAGAGATTGGGACGTCCGGGCAGCCCTCAAGGTTCTACGAGCAGTACTTC
NA	TRBJ2-2	14	TRBV4-1	NA	CASRRPGDTGELFF	TGCGCCAGCAGACGGCCCGGGGACACCGGGGAGCTGTTTTTT
TRBD2	TRBJ2-7	14	TRBV28	NA	CASSSPRGGHEQYF	TGTGCCAGCAGTTCCCCCCGGGGGGGGCACGAGCAGTACTTC
NA	TRBJ2-2	14	TRBV9	NA	CASSVLEGTGELFF	TGTGCCAGCAGCGTCCTAGAGGGAACCGGGGAGCTGTTTTTT
NA	TRBJ2-3	14	TRBV28	NA	CASNRFMGPNTQYF	TGTGCCAGCAACAGGTTCATGGGACCAAATACGCAGTATTTT
NA	TRBJ2-2	13	TRBV5-1	NA	CASSFQGTGELFF	TGCGCCAGCAGCTTCCAGGGTACCGGGGAGCTGTTTTTT
NA	TRBJ1-1	16	TRBV2	once	CASSKMGLDVYTEAFF	TGTGCCAGCAGTAAAATGGGGCTGGATGTATACACTGAAGCTTTCTTT
NA	TRBJ1-5	13	TRBV5-4	NA	CASSSDSHQPQHF	TGTGCCAGCAGCTCGGACAGCCATCAGCCCCAGCATTTT